The following is a T cell receptor (beta chain) sequence with its context. These data belong to a study of blood T cell repertoires in COVID-19. The wider study: T cells, B-cell-depleted T cells, or PBMCs supplied cDNA or gDNA.

CDR1 and CDR2 from the germline V gene are SGHTA and FQGNSA. The CDR3 loop spans 13 amino acids. V lost 4 bases and J lost 5, with 11 bases in between. Study processing details: Researchers report that nucleated cell counts were estimated from reference gene primer amplification. Method: immunoSEQ multiplex PCR; TCRdb's copy keeps in-frame clones and lacks some. Clone size and the V and J calls come from that table; the DNA yielded D and trimming. The repertoire holds roughly 200,000 clones, with approximately 92% as singletons. The source of this sequence is a woman in her thirties or forties with acute COVID-19. The rearrangement joins TRBV7-2 to TRBJ2-5, with D possibly TRBD1 on 5 matching bases. The sample was PBMCs or T cells enriched from blood (not recorded which). CDR3 coding DNA: TGTGCCAGCAGCTCGGACATACAGGAGACCCAGTACTTC. Amino acids: CASSSDIQETQYF.